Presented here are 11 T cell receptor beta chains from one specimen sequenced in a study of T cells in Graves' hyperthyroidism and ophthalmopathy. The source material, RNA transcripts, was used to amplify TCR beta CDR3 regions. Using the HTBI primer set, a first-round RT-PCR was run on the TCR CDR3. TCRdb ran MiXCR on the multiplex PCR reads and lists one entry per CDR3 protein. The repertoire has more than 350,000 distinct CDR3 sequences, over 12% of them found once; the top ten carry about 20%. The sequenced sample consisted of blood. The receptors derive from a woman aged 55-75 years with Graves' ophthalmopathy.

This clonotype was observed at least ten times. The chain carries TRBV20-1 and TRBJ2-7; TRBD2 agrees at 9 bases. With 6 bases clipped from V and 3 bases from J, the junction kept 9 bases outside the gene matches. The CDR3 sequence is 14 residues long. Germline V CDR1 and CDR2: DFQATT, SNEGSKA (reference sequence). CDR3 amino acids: CSALSGSTVYEQYF. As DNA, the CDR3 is TGCAGTGCCCTTAGCGGGAGTACCGTCTACGAGCAGTACTTC.

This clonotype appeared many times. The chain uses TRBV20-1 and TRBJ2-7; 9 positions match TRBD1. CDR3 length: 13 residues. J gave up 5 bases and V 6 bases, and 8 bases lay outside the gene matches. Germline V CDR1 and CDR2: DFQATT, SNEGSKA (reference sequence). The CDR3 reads CSAIGTGLDEQYF. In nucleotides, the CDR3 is TGCAGTGCAATCGGGACAGGGCTGGACGAGCAGTACTTC.

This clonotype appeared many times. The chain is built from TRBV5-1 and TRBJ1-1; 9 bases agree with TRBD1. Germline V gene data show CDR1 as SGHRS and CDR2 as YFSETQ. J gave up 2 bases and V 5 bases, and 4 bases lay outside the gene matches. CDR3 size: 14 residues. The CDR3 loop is CASRLQGANTEAFF. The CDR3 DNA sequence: TGCGCCAGCAGGCTACAGGGGGCCAACACTGAAGCTTTCTTT.

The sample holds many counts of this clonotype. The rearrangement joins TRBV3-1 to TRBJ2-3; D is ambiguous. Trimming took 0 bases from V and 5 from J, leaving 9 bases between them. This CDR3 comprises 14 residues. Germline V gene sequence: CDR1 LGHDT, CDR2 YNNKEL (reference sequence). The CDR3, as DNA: TGTGCCAGCAGCCAAGAGGTTGCCCTAGATACGCAGTATTTT. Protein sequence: CASSQEVALDTQYF.

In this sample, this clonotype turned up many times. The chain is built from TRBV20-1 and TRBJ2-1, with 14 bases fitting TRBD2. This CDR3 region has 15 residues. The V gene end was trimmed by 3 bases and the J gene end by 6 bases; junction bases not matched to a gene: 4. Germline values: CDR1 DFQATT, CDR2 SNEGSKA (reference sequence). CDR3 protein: CSASKGLAGANEQFF. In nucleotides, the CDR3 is TGCAGTGCTAGCAAGGGACTAGCGGGAGCCAATGAGCAGTTCTTC.

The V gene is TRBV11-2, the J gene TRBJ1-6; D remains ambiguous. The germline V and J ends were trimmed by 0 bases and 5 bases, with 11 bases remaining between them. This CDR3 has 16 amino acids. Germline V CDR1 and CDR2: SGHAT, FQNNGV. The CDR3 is CASSLDRWENNSPLHF. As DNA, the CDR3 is TGTGCCAGCAGCTTAGATCGCTGGGAAAATAATTCACCCCTCCACTTT.

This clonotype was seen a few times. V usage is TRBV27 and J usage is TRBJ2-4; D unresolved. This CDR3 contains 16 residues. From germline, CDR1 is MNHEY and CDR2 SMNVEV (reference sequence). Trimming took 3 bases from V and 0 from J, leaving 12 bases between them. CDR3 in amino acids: CASSLEDVLAKNIQYF. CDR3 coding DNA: TGTGCCAGCAGTTTGGAAGACGTGCTAGCCAAAAACATTCAGTACTTC.

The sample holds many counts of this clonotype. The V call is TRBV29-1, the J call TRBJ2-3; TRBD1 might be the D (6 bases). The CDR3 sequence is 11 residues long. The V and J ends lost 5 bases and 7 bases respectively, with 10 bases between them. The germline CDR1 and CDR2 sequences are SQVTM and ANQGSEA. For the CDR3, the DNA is TGCAGCGTTACACAGGGAAATACGCAGTATTTT. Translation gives CSVTQGNTQYF.

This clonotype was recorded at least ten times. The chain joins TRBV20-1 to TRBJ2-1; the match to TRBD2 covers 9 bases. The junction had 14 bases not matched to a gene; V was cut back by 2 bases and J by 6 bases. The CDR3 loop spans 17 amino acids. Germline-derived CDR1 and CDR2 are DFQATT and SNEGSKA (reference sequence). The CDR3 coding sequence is TGCAGTGCTAGACCGCCACACACTAGCGGGTTGGGCAATGAGCAGTTCTTC. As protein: CSARPPHTSGLGNEQFF.

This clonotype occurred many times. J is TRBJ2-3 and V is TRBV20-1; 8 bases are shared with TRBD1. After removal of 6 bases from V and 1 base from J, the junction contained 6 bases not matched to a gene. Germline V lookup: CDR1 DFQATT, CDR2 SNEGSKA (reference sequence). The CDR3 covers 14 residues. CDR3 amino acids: CSADPGQGTDTQYF. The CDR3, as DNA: TGCAGTGCCGACCCGGGACAGGGCACAGATACGCAGTATTTT.

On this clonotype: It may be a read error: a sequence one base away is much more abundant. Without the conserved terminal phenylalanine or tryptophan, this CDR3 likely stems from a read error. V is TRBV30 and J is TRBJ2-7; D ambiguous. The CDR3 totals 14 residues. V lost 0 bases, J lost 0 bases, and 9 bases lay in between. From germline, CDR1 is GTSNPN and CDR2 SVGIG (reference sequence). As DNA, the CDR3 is TGTGCCTGGAGTGTAGGGCGGTACTCCTACGAGCAGTACCTC. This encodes CAWSVGRYSYEQYL.